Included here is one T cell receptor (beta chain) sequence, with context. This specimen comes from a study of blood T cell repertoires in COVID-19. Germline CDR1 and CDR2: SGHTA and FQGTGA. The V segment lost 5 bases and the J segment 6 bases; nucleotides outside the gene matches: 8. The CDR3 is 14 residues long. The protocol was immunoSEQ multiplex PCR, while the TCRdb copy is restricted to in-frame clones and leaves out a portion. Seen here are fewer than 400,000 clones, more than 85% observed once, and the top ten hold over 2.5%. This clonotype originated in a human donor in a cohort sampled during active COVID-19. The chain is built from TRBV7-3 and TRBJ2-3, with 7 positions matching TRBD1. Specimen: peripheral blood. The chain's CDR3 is CASSPGTVGDTQYF. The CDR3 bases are TGTGCCAGCAGCCCCGGGACAGTAGGGGATACGCAGTATTTT. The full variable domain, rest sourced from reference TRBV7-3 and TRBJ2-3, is GAGVSQTPSNKVTEKGKYVELRCDPISGHTALYWYRQSLGQGPEFLIYFQGTGAADDSGLPNDRFFAVRPEGSVSTLKIQRTERGDSAVYLCASSPGTVGDTQYFGPGTRLTVL.